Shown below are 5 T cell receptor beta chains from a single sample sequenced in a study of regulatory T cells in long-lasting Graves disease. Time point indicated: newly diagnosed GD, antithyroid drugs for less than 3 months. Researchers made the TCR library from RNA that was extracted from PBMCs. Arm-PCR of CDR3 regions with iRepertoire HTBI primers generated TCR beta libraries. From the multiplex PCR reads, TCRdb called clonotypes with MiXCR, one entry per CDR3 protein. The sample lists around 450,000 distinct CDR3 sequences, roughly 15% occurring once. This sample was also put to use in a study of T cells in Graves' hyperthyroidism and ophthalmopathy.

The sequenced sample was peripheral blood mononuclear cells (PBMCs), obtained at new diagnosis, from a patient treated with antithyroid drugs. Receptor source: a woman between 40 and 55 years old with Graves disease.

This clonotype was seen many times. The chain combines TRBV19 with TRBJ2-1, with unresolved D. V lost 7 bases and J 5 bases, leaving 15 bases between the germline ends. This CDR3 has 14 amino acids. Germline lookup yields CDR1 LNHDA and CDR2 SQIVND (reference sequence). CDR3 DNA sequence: TGTGCCAGTACTTCGCTGGCAGCAAACAATGAGCAGTTCTTC. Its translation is CASTSLAANNEQFF.

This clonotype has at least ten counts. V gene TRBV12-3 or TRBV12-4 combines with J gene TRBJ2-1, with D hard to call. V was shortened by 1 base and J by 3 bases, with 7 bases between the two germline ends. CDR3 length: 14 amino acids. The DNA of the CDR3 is TGTGCCAGCAGTTTAGTGGGAAACTACAATGAGCAGTTCTTC. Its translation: CASSLVGNYNEQFF.

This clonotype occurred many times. This chain's CDR3 is CASSPPNRQNTEAFF. The DNA for the CDR3 is TGTGCCAGCAGCCCTCCTAACAGGCAGAACACTGAAGCTTTCTTT. The V call is TRBV9, the J call TRBJ1-1; weak D call: TRBD1 (5 bases). The CDR3 covers 15 residues. V was shortened by 4 bases and J by 1 base, with 14 bases between the two germline ends. Germline CDR1 is SGDLS and CDR2 is YYNGEE.

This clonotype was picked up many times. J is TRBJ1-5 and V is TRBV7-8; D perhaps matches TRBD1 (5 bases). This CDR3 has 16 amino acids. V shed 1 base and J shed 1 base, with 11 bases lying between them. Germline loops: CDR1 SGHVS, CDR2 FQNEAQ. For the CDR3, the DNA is TGTGCCAGCAGCTTAGTGTTGGGGGAGAGCAATCAGCCCCAGCATTTT. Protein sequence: CASSLVLGESNQPQHF.

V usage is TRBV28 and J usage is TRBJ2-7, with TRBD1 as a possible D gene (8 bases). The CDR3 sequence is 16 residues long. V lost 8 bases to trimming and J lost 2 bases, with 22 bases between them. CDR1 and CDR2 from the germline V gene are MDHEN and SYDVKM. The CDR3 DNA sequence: TGTGCCAGCCAGAACAGGGGGGGACGGAACCCCTACGAGCAGTACTTC. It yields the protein CASQNRGGRNPYEQYF.